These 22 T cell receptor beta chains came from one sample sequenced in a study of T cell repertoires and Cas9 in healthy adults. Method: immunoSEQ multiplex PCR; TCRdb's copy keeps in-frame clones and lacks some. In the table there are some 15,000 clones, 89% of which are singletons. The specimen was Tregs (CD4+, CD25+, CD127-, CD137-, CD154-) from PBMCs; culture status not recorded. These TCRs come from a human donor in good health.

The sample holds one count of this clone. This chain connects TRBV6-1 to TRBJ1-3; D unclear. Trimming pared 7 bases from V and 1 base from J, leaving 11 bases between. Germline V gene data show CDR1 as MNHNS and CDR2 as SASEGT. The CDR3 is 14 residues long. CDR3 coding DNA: TGTGCCAGCATTAAGGGCGGATCTGGAAACACCATATATTTT. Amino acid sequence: CASIKGGSGNTIYF.

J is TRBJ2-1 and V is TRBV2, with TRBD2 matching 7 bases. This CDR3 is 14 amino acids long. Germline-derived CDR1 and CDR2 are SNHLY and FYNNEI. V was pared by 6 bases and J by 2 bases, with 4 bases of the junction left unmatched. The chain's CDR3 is CASRAGLAYNEQFF. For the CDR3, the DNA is TGTGCCAGCAGGGCCGGACTAGCCTACAATGAGCAGTTCTTC.

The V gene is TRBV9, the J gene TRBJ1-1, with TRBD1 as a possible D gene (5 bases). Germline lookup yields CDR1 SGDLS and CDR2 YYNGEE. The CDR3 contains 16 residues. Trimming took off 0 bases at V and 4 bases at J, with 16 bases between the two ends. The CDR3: CASSVGGAGVLTEAFF. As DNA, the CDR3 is TGTGCCAGCAGCGTAGGAGGCGCGGGGGTTCTCACTGAAGCTTTCTTT.

CDR3 coding DNA: TGCGCCAGCAGCCCAAGTTCCCAGAACCGAAAGACCTATGGCTACACCTTC. It is translated as CASSPSSQNRKTYGYTF. The chain combines TRBV4-1 with TRBJ1-2; the D is unclear. CDR3 length: 17 amino acids. Trimming took 4 bases from V and 4 from J, leaving 22 bases between them. CDR1 MGHRA and CDR2 YSYEKL come from the germline V gene.

For the CDR3, the DNA is TGTGCCAGCAGCGCGTACAGGGACTCTGGAAACACCATATATTTT. This gives the protein CASSAYRDSGNTIYF. V usage is TRBV9 and J usage is TRBJ1-3; D is perhaps TRBD1 (6 bases). V was cut by 3 bases and J by 0 bases, with 10 bases left in between. This CDR3 has 15 amino acids. Germline assignment: CDR1 SGDLS and CDR2 YYNGEE.

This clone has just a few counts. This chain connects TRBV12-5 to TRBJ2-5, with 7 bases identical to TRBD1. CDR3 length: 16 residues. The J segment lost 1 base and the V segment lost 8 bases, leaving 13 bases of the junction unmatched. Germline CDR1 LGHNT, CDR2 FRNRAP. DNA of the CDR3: TGTGCTAGTTCACTATCAGGGGGAATCGGCCAAGAGACCCAGTACTTC. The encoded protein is CASSLSGGIGQETQYF.

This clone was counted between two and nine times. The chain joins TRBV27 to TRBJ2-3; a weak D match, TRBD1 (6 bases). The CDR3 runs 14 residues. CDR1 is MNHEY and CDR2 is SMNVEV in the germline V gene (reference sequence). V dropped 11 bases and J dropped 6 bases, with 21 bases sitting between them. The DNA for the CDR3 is TGTGCCGGCGTCTCGGGTACAAGGGGGGATACGCAGTATTTT. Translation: CAGVSGTRGDTQYF.

The CDR3 loop reads CASRQRGLTDTQYF. DNA of the CDR3: TGCGCCAGCCGACAGCGGGGCCTCACAGATACGCAGTATTTT. The chain recombines TRBV5-1 with TRBJ2-3; 7 nucleotides match TRBD2. This CDR3 is 14 amino acids long. Germline V gene sequence: CDR1 SGHRS, CDR2 YFSETQ. V gave up 7 bases and J gave up 2 bases; unmatched junction bases: 7.

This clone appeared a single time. DNA for the CDR3: TGTGCCAGCGCTCTAGGACACGCAGAGACCCAGTACTTC. Its translation is CASALGHAETQYF. V and J are TRBV16 and TRBJ2-5, with D possibly being TRBD1 (5 bases). V dropped 8 bases and J dropped 4 bases, with 14 bases sitting between them. CDR1 is KGHSY, CDR2 FQNENV, per germline. CDR3 length equals 13 residues.

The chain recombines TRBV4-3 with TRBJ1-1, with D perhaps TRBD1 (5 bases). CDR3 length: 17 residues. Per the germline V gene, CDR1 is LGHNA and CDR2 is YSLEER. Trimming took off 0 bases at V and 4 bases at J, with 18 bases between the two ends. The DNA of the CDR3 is TGCGCCAGCAGCCAAGATCTCGGGGCTTTGTGGAGCACTGAAGCTTTCTTT. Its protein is CASSQDLGALWSTEAFF.

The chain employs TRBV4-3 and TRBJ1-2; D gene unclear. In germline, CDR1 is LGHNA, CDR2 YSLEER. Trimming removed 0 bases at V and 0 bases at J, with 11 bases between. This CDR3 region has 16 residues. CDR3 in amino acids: CASSQDILTPNYGYTF. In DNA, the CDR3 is TGCGCCAGCAGCCAAGATATACTGACTCCTAACTATGGCTACACCTTC.

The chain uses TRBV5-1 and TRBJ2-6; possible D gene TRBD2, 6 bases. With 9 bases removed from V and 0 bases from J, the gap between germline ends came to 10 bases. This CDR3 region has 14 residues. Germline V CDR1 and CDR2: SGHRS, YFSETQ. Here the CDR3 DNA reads TGCGCCATCGGGAGCCCCTCTGGGGCCAACGTCCTGACTTTC. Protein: CAIGSPSGANVLTF.

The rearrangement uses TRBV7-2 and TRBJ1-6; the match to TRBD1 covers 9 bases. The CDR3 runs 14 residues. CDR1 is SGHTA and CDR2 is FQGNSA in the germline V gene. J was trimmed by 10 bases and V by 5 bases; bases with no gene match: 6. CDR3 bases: TGTGCCAGCAGCCACGGGACAGGGAAATCACCCCTCCACTTT. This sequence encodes CASSHGTGKSPLHF.

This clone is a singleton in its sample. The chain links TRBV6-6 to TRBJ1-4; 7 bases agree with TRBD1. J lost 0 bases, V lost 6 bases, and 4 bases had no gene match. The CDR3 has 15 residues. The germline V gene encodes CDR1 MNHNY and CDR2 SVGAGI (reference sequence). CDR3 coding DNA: TGTGCCAGCAGAAACGGACAGGCAACTAATGAAAAACTGTTTTTT. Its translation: CASRNGQATNEKLFF.

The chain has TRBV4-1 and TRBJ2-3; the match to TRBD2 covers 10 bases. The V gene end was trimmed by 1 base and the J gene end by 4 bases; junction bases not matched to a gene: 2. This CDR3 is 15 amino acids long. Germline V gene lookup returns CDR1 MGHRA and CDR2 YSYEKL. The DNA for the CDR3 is TGCGCCAGCAGCCAAGGTAGCGGGAGGTCAGATACGCAGTATTTT. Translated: CASSQGSGRSDTQYF.

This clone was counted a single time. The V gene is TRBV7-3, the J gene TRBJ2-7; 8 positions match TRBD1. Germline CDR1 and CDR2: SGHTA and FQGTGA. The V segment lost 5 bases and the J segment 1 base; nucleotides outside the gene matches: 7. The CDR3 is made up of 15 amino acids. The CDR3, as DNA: TGTGCCAGCAGCCCCGGACAGGGAACTTCCTACGAGCAGTACTTC. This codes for CASSPGQGTSYEQYF.

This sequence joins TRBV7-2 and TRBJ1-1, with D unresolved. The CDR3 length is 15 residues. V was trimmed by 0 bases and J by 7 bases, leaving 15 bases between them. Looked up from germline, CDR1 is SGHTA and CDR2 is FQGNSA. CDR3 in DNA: TGTGCCAGCAGCTTAGCCCCGGGTATCCGAAGTGAAGCTTTCTTT. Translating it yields CASSLAPGIRSEAFF.

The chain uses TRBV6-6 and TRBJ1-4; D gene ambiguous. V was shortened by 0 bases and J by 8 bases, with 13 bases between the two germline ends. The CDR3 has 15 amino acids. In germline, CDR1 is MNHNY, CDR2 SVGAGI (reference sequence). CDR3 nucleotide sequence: TGTGCCAGCAGTTACTCTTTGCTTACTGACGAAAAACTGTTTTTT. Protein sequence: CASSYSLLTDEKLFF.

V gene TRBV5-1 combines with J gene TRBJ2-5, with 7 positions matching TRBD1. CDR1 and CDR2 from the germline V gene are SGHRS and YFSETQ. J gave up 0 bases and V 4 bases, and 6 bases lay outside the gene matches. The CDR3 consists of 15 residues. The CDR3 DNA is TGCGCCAGCAGCCTAGGGGGCGCCTACCAAGAGACCCAGTACTTC. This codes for CASSLGGAYQETQYF.

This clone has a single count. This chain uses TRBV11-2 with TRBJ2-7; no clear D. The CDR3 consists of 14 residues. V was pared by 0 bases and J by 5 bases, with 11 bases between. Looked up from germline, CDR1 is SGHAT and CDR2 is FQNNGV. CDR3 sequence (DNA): TGTGCCAGCAGCTTAGATTGGAGTCTGGACGAGCAGTACGTC. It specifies CASSLDWSLDEQYV.

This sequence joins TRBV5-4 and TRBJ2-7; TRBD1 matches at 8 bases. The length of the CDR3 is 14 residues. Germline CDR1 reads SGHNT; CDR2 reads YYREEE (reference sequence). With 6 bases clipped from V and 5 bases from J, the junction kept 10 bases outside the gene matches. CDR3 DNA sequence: TGTGCCAGCAATAATCAGGGGGCTCGGGACGAGCAGTACGTC. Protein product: CASNNQGARDEQYV.

This CDR3 reads CASSLVGATEAFF. DNA of the CDR3: TGTGCCAGCAGCTTAGTCGGAGCGACTGAAGCTTTCTTT. V gene TRBV7-3 combines with J gene TRBJ1-1; the D is unclear. The CDR3 covers 13 residues. Germline CDR1 and CDR2: SGHTA and FQGTGA. Trimming stripped 2 bases from V and 5 bases from J, with 9 bases between.